The clone carrying this TCR beta chain was recorded a few times. This entry is derived from a study of T-cell reconstitution after alpha-beta-depleted transplantation in children. Germline V gene data show CDR1 as SGHTA and CDR2 as FQGNSA. V dropped 7 bases and J dropped 1; count of bases not matched to a gene: 3. The CDR3 runs 14 residues. Unique molecular identifiers were used in preparing the TCRbeta library. TCRdb independently ran MiXCR on the PCR reads; one entry per CDR3 protein. The sample has nearly 400,000 distinct CDR3 sequences; over 20% are singletons. V usage is TRBV7-2 and J usage is TRBJ2-5, with 10 bases matching TRBD2. The origin of this receptor is a human donor who donated a stem cell graft to a child with acute myeloid leukemia. This sample comprised PBMCs from the stem cell graft donor, obtained from the stem cell graft. The CDR3 DNA follows: TGTGCCAGCATCCGGACTAGCGGCCAAGAGACCCAGTACTTC. The encoded protein is CASIRTSGQETQYF.